The 23 T cell receptor beta chains given below trace back to one sample, sequenced in a study of T cell repertoires in cytomegalovirus infection. TCRdb re-derived calls from the reads in MiXCR, one entry per CDR3 protein. Of 900,000 to 950,000 distinct CDR3 sequences listed, 30% to 40% are singletons. Antigens of these TCRs are unknown. Sequences were derived from cultured CD8+ T cells from PBMCs, sampled from culture after CMV antigen stimulation. Every receptor here comes from a human donor in good health (CMV status not recorded). Some clones in this sample may be carry-over from other donors' samples.

In the case of this clonotype: Its ends do not fully match the called genes, so a read error is possible. The J gene is TRBJ2-7, the V gene TRBV27; 8 bases align to TRBD1. Germline V lookup: CDR1 MNHEY, CDR2 SMNVEV (reference sequence). This CDR3 spans 14 amino acids. CDR3 bases: TGTGCCAGCAGTTCGGGACAGGAAATCTACGCGCAGTACTTC. It encodes CASSSGQEIYAQYF.

At least ten counts were recorded for this clonotype. The chain combines TRBV7-6 with TRBJ2-7; 8 bases match TRBD1. The length of the CDR3 is 14 residues. Germline loops: CDR1 SGHVS, CDR2 FNYEAQ. After removal of 4 bases from V and 3 bases from J, the junction contained 5 bases not matched to a gene. The CDR3 protein is CASSSGQGVYEQYF. The CDR3 nucleotides are TGTGCCAGCAGCTCCGGACAGGGAGTCTACGAGCAGTACTTC.

The rearrangement links TRBV2 to TRBJ2-1; a weak D match, TRBD2 (6 bases). CDR3 size: 12 residues. Per germline, CDR1 SNHLY and CDR2 FYNNEI. Between the trimmed V and J ends, which lost 8 bases and 12 bases, there was a span of 17 bases. CDR3 in amino acids: CASLRGTKGQFF. In DNA, the CDR3 is TGTGCCAGCCTCCGGGGGACCAAGGGGCAGTTCTTC.

This clonotype has more than one count but fewer than ten. V gene TRBV6-2 or TRBV6-3 combines with J gene TRBJ1-1, with 7 bases lining up with TRBD1. Germline CDR1 is MNHEY and CDR2 is SVGEGT. CDR3 length: 14 residues. The J segment lost 4 bases and the V segment lost 5 bases, leaving 7 bases of the junction unmatched. The chain's CDR3 is CASSAQGRRTEAFF. As DNA, the CDR3 is TGTGCCAGCAGTGCACAGGGGCGACGCACTGAAGCTTTCTTT.

This clonotype was found a few times. This chain connects TRBV4-1 to TRBJ1-2, with D hard to call. Trimming stripped 4 bases from V and 7 bases from J, with 13 bases between. This CDR3 has 13 residues. The germline V gene encodes CDR1 MGHRA and CDR2 YSYEKL. The CDR3 is CASSPHVEPGYTF. The DNA for the CDR3 is TGCGCCAGCAGCCCACACGTAGAACCTGGCTACACCTTC.

This clonotype showed up just a few times. The genes are TRBV5-8 and TRBJ2-3; 9 bases are a match to TRBD1. There are 15 residues in the CDR3. CDR1 SGHTS and CDR2 YDEGEE come from the germline V gene. After removal of 4 bases from V and 4 bases from J, the junction contained 7 bases not matched to a gene. The CDR3 region is CASSLAGTGSDTQYF. The CDR3 DNA follows: TGTGCCAGCAGCCTGGCCGGGACAGGGTCAGATACGCAGTATTTT.

The chain is built from TRBV5-1 and TRBJ2-1, with 7 bases identical to TRBD1. CDR3 length equals 15 residues. Germline loops: CDR1 SGHRS, CDR2 YFSETQ. V trimming: 0 bases; J trimming: 7 bases; junction bases outside the gene matches: 7. CDR3 in amino acids: CASSLGAGGENEQFF. The CDR3 DNA is TGCGCCAGCAGCTTGGGGGCAGGGGGTGAGAATGAGCAGTTCTTC.

This clonotype appeared a single time. This may be a read error, as it is one base from a much larger clone. V usage is TRBV12-3 or TRBV12-4 and J usage is TRBJ1-2, with D perhaps matching TRBD1 (5 bases). Trimming left V 6 bases short and J 5 bases short, with 7 bases between. This CDR3 region has 11 residues. The CDR3 DNA sequence: TGTGCCAGCAGGACAGAGTATGGCTACACCTTC. This codes for CASRTEYGYTF.

V usage is TRBV12-3 or TRBV12-4 and J usage is TRBJ1-2; TRBD1 might be the D (5 bases). The CDR3 is 13 amino acids. The V end lost 6 bases, the J end lost 1 base, and 9 bases lay between the germline ends. The CDR3 sequence: CASRAGHNYGYTF. The CDR3 coding sequence is TGTGCCAGCAGGGCAGGACATAACTATGGCTACACCTTC.

This clonotype was detected many times. The chain has TRBV7-8 and TRBJ2-3; 8 positions agree with TRBD1. V shed 2 bases and J 1 base; nucleotides not matched to a gene: 8. Germline CDR1 SGHVS, CDR2 FQNEAQ. CDR3 length equals 17 residues. The CDR3 sequence: CASSLPGQGVRTDTQYF. The CDR3, as DNA: TGTGCCAGCAGCTTACCCGGACAGGGCGTACGCACAGATACGCAGTATTTT.

This clonotype showed up just a few times. The CDR3 sequence: CASSWEVVGNQPQHF. The CDR3 bases are TGTGCCAGCAGCTGGGAGGTGGTTGGCAATCAGCCCCAGCATTTT. V gene TRBV5-5 combines with J gene TRBJ1-5; D call uncertain. V dropped 3 bases and J dropped 2 bases, with 12 bases sitting between them. Germline CDR1 is SGHKS and CDR2 is YYEKEE (reference sequence). The CDR3 extends over 15 amino acids.

The V call is TRBV4-1, the J call TRBJ1-2; weak D call: TRBD1 (5 bases). From germline, CDR1 is MGHRA and CDR2 YSYEKL. This CDR3 spans 17 amino acids. V was pared by 2 bases and J by 8 bases, with 24 bases between. The CDR3, as DNA: TGCGCCAGCAGCCAAACCTCGATCCGGGACGCTTGGGAAGGCTACACCTTC. Translating gives CASSQTSIRDAWEGYTF.

This clonotype was picked up many times. The chain links TRBV27 to TRBJ2-5; D tentatively reads TRBD1 or TRBD2 (6 bases each). The V end was cut by 3 bases, the J end by 4 bases, with 15 bases between. The germline gives CDR1 MNHEY, CDR2 SMNVEV (reference sequence). The CDR3 totals 15 residues. The CDR3 DNA reads TGTGCCAGCAGTTTGTGGGGGGCCTCAGTAGAGACCCAGTACTTC. Its translation: CASSLWGASVETQYF.

The V and J genes are TRBV20-1 and TRBJ1-1; TRBD1 is a possible D gene (6 bases). Per germline, CDR1 DFQATT and CDR2 SNEGSKA (reference sequence). The V and J ends lost 0 bases and 7 bases respectively, with 18 bases between them. The CDR3 has 15 residues. CDR3 residues: CSARDQEGGGLEAFF. The CDR3 DNA follows: TGCAGTGCTAGAGATCAGGAAGGGGGAGGACTTGAAGCTTTCTTT.

The chain couples TRBV12-3 or TRBV12-4 to TRBJ2-7; possible D gene TRBD2, 7 bases. The CDR3 totals 14 residues. V was shortened by 8 bases and J by 4 bases, with 18 bases between the two germline ends. The DNA for the CDR3 is TGTGCCAGCTCCCACGGGGGGCCCACTTACGAGCAGTACGTC. This gives the protein CASSHGGPTYEQYV.

The chain combines TRBV29-1 with TRBJ2-7, with 11 bases aligning to TRBD1. The length of the CDR3 is 14 residues. Trimming cost V 2 bases and J 4 bases; bases outside gene matches: 4. Germline V gene lookup returns CDR1 SQVTM and CDR2 ANQGSEA. The DNA for the CDR3 is TGCAGCGTTGAATCGGGACAGGGGGAATACGAGCAGTACTTC. This translates into CSVESGQGEYEQYF.

This clonotype was observed at least ten times. J is TRBJ2-2 and V is TRBV6-1; possibly TRBD2 for D (6 bases). Germline V gene data show CDR1 as MNHNS and CDR2 as SASEGT. Trimming took 8 bases from V and 1 from J, leaving 14 bases between them. The CDR3 totals 15 residues. The CDR3 sequence is CASDLWRGNTGELFF. CDR3 DNA sequence: TGTGCCAGCGATCTTTGGAGGGGGAACACCGGGGAGCTGTTTTTT.

The V call is TRBV24-1, the J call TRBJ2-3; D gene uncertain. V gave up 3 bases and J gave up 5 bases, with 11 bases separating them. Germline-derived CDR1 and CDR2 are KGHDR and SFDVKD. CDR3 size: 14 residues. CDR3 bases: TGTGCCACCAGTGATCCGGATTGGGGAGATACGCAGTATTTT. Translated, it gives CATSDPDWGDTQYF.

This clonotype was counted ten times or more. This chain uses TRBV27 with TRBJ2-1, with TRBD1 as a possible D gene (6 bases). The CDR3 runs 14 residues. V gave up 6 bases and J gave up 7 bases, with 16 bases separating them. Germline V gene lookup returns CDR1 MNHEY and CDR2 SMNVEV (reference sequence). The CDR3 is CASSHWGRDNEQFF. Here the CDR3 DNA reads TGTGCCAGCAGCCATTGGGGGCGAGATAATGAGCAGTTCTTC.

The chain couples TRBV5-4 to TRBJ2-3; 7 bases align to TRBD1. Germline CDR1 is SGHNT and CDR2 is YYREEE (reference sequence). Unmatched junction bases numbered 8, after V lost 0 bases and J lost 4 bases. The CDR3 contains 16 residues. This CDR3 reads CASSLAGTGVADTQYF. CDR3 sequence (DNA): TGTGCCAGCAGCTTGGCCGGAACAGGGGTAGCAGATACGCAGTATTTT.

This sequence joins TRBV19 and TRBJ1-1; D is unresolved. Trimming left V 6 bases short and J 11 bases short, with 19 bases between. The CDR3 has 13 residues. Germline CDR1 and CDR2: LNHDA and SQIVND (reference sequence). The CDR3 DNA reads as TGTGCCAGTAGCCATTGGACGGACGATGGCGCTTTCTTT. Amino acids: CASSHWTDDGAFF.

A few counts support this clonotype. The V gene is TRBV7-6, the J gene TRBJ2-3, with D maybe TRBD2 (7 bases). The CDR3 has 18 residues. From germline, CDR1 is SGHVS and CDR2 FNYEAQ. Trimming cost V 0 bases and J 0 bases, with 16 bases left between them. The CDR3 loop is CASSLAGGGTISTDTQYF. In nucleotides, the CDR3 is TGTGCCAGCAGCTTAGCAGGGGGGGGGACTATTAGCACAGATACGCAGTATTTT.

The J gene is TRBJ2-1, the V gene TRBV6-2 or TRBV6-3, with D possibly matching TRBD2 (6 bases). Trimming removed 8 bases at V and 15 bases at J, with 20 bases between. This CDR3 is built from 12 residues. The germline gives CDR1 MNHEY, CDR2 SVGEGT. CDR3 coding DNA: TGTGCCAGCCTCAACGCGGGCGGGGACTGGTTCTTC. It encodes CASLNAGGDWFF.